The rows below give T cell receptor beta chains drawn from one sample of a study of T cells in Graves' hyperthyroidism and ophthalmopathy. TCRdb reprocessed the multiplex PCR reads with MiXCR, giving one entry per CDR3 protein. The sample has 560,000 or so distinct CDR3 sequences, roughly 46% seen once. Input material: peripheral blood or thyroid tissue (not recorded which). Every receptor here comes from a woman under 30 with Graves' hyperthyroidism. CDR3s include the opening cysteine and the closing phenylalanine or tryptophan. The order of the fields is D gene, J gene, V gene, clone size, CDR3 DNA, CDR3 protein. D genes are given only for firm matches. Size values are once, few and many counts, or a class for expanded clones, and some rows have none.

>-|TRBJ2-5|TRBV29-1|few
TGCAGCGTTATCAGGGGCCAAGAGACCCAGTACTTC
CSVIRGQETQYF
>TRBD1|TRBJ1-3|TRBV7-2|-
TGTGCCAGCAGCCCTAGCGGGACAGGGGCGCTGGGAAACACCATATATTTT
CASSPSGTGALGNTIYF
>-|TRBJ1-1|TRBV7-9|few
TGTGCCAGCGCCACGTTCCGTGGGGGTAACACTGAAGCTTTCTTT
CASATFRGGNTEAFF
>-|TRBJ1-1|TRBV5-1|-
TGCGCCAGCAGCTCGGAACCGGGGATCAGCACTGAAGCTTTCTTT
CASSSEPGISTEAFF
>TRBD2|TRBJ2-5|TRBV2|-
TGTGCCAGCAGCCAAGGGATAGCGGGGCTGTTCGCCCAAGAGACCCAGTACTTC
CASSQGIAGLFAQETQYF
>TRBD1|TRBJ1-3|TRBV12-3/TRBV12-4|-
TGTGCCAGCAGTATCTCCGGGACAGCCTCTGGAAACACCATATATTTT
CASSISGTASGNTIYF
>-|TRBJ2-5|TRBV25-1|many
TGTGCCAGCAGTCTGATAGGGGGTCCCCAGTACTTC
CASSLIGGPQYF
>TRBD1|TRBJ1-5|TRBV15|-
TGTGCCACCAGCAGACACGGGACAGGGCCAAATCAGCCCCAGCATTTT
CATSRHGTGPNQPQHF
>-|TRBJ1-2|TRBV24-1|many
TGTGCCACCAGTGATTTATCCTTAGGCTACACCTTC
CATSDLSLGYTF
>TRBD1|TRBJ1-4|TRBV2|-
TGTGCCAGCAGTGTCCAAAGGGAGAGGGGGCGAGGGGAAAAACTGTTTTTT
CASSVQRERGRGEKLFF
>-|TRBJ1-6|TRBV9|-
TGTGCCAGCAAGAACACCCCGTCTTATAATTCACCCCGCCACTTT
CASKNTPSYNSPRHF
>TRBD2|TRBJ2-2|TRBV29-1|-
TGCAGCGTTGAATCGTGGCTAGCGGGCAACACCGGGGAGCTGTTTTTT
CSVESWLAGNTGELFF
>TRBD1|TRBJ1-1|TRBV11-2|once
TGTGCCAGCAGCTTCTCCACAGGACAGGGGAACACTGAAGCTTTCTTT
CASSFSTGQGNTEAFF
>TRBD1|TRBJ1-1|TRBV29-1|-
TGCAGCACCTCGGACAGGGGAGGGCCTGAAGCTTTCTTT
CSTSDRGGPEAFF
>-|TRBJ2-7|TRBV25-1|many
TGTGCCAGCAGTGAATACCCCGGAGGTAGCTCGAACCCCTACGAGCAGTACTTC
CASSEYPGGSSNPYEQYF
>-|TRBJ1-5|TRBV12-3/TRBV12-4|many
TGTGCCAGCAGTCGACCCAATCAGCCCCAGCATTTT
CASSRPNQPQHF
>-|TRBJ1-1|TRBV25-1|-
TGTGCCAGCAGTGCAATCGGGGAAATGAACACTGAAGCTTTCTTT
CASSAIGEMNTEAFF
>-|TRBJ2-2|TRBV29-1|few
TGCAGCGTGCTCGGGTCCGGGGAGCTGTTTTTT
CSVLGSGELFF
>-|TRBJ2-7|TRBV24-1|-
TGTGCCACCAGTGATTCGACAGGCCTTCACACCGGGGAGCTGTACTTC
CATSDSTGLHTGELYF
>-|TRBJ1-5|TRBV29-1|-
TGCAGCGTTAAGGGGGGGCAGCCCCAGCATTTT
CSVKGGQPQHF
>-|TRBJ1-2|TRBV9|many
TGTGCCAGCAGCGGCCGGGACAACTATGGCTACACCTTC
CASSGRDNYGYTF
>-|TRBJ1-1|TRBV15|-
TGTGCCACCAGCAGAAGGGAAGAAGCTTTCTTT
CATSRREEAFF
>-|TRBJ2-6|TRBV12-5|few
TGTGCTAGTGGTTTTTCTGGGGCCAACGTCCTGACTTTC
CASGFSGANVLTF
>TRBD1|TRBJ1-5|TRBV19|-
TGTGCCAGTAGTATCATGGGACAGGGTAACCAGCCCCAGCATTTT
CASSIMGQGNQPQHF
>-|TRBJ1-2|TRBV29-1|once
TGCAGCGTTGGAGTTGACCGCACCTTC
CSVGVDRTF
>TRBD1|TRBJ1-5|TRBV7-2|-
TGTGCCAGCAGGCCCGGGACAGGGTATCAGCCCCAGCATTTT
CASRPGTGYQPQHF
>-|TRBJ1-2|TRBV6-1|-
TGTGCCACGGAGGAAGGGACGGCCTACACCTTC
CATEEGTAYTF
>-|TRBJ1-2|TRBV20-1|-
TGCAGTGCTAGTGATTTCAGGGAAACCGGGGACTATGGCTACACCTTC
CSASDFRETGDYGYTF
>TRBD1|TRBJ1-2|TRBV12-3/TRBV12-4|-
TGTGCCAGCAGTTTGGCCTCGAGGGGACAGGAAAACTATGGCTACACCTTC
CASSLASRGQENYGYTF
>-|TRBJ2-5|TRBV7-9|many
TGTGCCAGCAGCACAACCGTCCAATTCGAGACCCAGTACTTC
CASSTTVQFETQYF
>TRBD1|TRBJ2-7|TRBV7-2|many
TGTGCCAGCAGCTACAGGGGGGTTTACGAGCAGTACTTC
CASSYRGVYEQYF
>-|TRBJ1-1|TRBV15|many
TGTGCCACCAGCAGAGATAGGAACAGACTGAACACTGAAGCTTTCTTT
CATSRDRNRLNTEAFF
>-|TRBJ1-5|TRBV7-8|-
TGTGCCAGCAGCTTCAGGGCCGGACAGCCCCAGCATTTT
CASSFRAGQPQHF
>TRBD1|TRBJ2-7|TRBV2|-
TGTGCCAGCAGTGTTCGGACAGGGGTCTACGAGCAGTACTTC
CASSVRTGVYEQYF
>TRBD1|TRBJ2-2|TRBV7-2|few
TGTGCCAGCAGCATGGACAGGGGGCGCGAAAGGAGCACCGGGGAGCTGTTTTTT
CASSMDRGRERSTGELFF
>TRBD1|TRBJ1-1|TRBV5-1|-
TGCGCCAGCAGCCATATGAGGGGACAGGCCAATGAAGCTTTCTTT
CASSHMRGQANEAFF
>-|TRBJ2-4|TRBV7-2|-
TGTGCCAGCACCACACACAGCACAGGAGGGGCGGCCATTCAGTACTTC
CASTTHSTGGAAIQYF
>-|TRBJ1-1|TRBV5-1|few
TGCGCCAGCAGCTTGTTGCAGGGTACTAGGGACACTGAAGCTTTCTTT
CASSLLQGTRDTEAFF
>-|TRBJ2-5|TRBV29-1|-
TGCAGCGTTGCGATGATGAGAGAGACCCAGTACTTC
CSVAMMRETQYF
>TRBD1|TRBJ2-7|TRBV9|few
TGTGCCAGCAGCGCAACCGGACAGGGGTCCTACGAGCAGTACTTC
CASSATGQGSYEQYF
>TRBD1|TRBJ1-5|TRBV19|-
TGTGCCAGTAGGAACAGGGGTAGCAATCAGCCCCAGCATTTT
CASRNRGSNQPQHF
>-|TRBJ2-7|TRBV20-1|many
TGCAGTGCCACCTCTCGCTCCTACGAGCAGTACTTC
CSATSRSYEQYF
>-|TRBJ2-7|TRBV7-8|-
TGTGCCAGCAGCTTAGTTTTCGGACGCACAGACTACGAGCAGTACTTC
CASSLVFGRTDYEQYF
>TRBD2|TRBJ2-7|TRBV6-2/TRBV6-3|-
TGTGCCAGCAGCCCCGGGACTAGCGGGAATCCCTACGAGCAGTACTTC
CASSPGTSGNPYEQYF
>-|TRBJ2-7|TRBV7-9|-
TGTGCCAGCAGGGCTAGCAGAGGCTACGAGCAGTACTTC
CASRASRGYEQYF
>TRBD2|TRBJ2-3|TRBV7-6|-
TGTGCCAGCAGCCCCAGGGTAGCGGGAGTCCCCTCAGATACGCAGTATTTT
CASSPRVAGVPSDTQYF
>TRBD2|TRBJ2-2|TRBV7-9|-
TGTGCCAGCAGCTTCCGATCGGGACTAGCGGGAGCACACACCGGGGAGCTGTTTTTT
CASSFRSGLAGAHTGELFF
>TRBD1|TRBJ1-6|TRBV15|medium-sized
TGTGCCACCAGCAGAGCCGCCGGGACAGGGGGTTCACCCCTCCACTTT
CATSRAAGTGGSPLHF
>-|TRBJ2-2|TRBV10-3|-
TGTGCCAGCAGTTACTCGGTGAACACCGGGGAGCTGTTTTTT
CASSYSVNTGELFF
>-|TRBJ1-4|TRBV7-9|-
TGTGCCAGCAGCTTATATATGGGGGGTGAAAAACTGTTTTTT
CASSLYMGGEKLFF
>-|TRBJ1-2|TRBV2|many
TGTGCCAGCAGTCAATACAGCTACTATGGCTACACCTTC
CASSQYSYYGYTF
>-|TRBJ2-1|TRBV24-1|-
TGTGCCACCAGTGATTTCCCACGCCACAATGAGCAGTTCTTC
CATSDFPRHNEQFF
>-|TRBJ1-4|TRBV25-1|-
TGTGCCAGCAGTCAGCCTCGCGGTGAAAAACTGTTTTTT
CASSQPRGEKLFF
>TRBD1|TRBJ2-5|TRBV3-1|-
TGTGCCAGCAGCTACGGACAGGGGGGATCAGAGACCCAGTACTTC
CASSYGQGGSETQYF
>TRBD1|TRBJ1-5|TRBV7-2|few
TGTGCCAGTAAGCCGGACAGGGGCCTTAATCAGCCCCAGCATTTT
CASKPDRGLNQPQHF